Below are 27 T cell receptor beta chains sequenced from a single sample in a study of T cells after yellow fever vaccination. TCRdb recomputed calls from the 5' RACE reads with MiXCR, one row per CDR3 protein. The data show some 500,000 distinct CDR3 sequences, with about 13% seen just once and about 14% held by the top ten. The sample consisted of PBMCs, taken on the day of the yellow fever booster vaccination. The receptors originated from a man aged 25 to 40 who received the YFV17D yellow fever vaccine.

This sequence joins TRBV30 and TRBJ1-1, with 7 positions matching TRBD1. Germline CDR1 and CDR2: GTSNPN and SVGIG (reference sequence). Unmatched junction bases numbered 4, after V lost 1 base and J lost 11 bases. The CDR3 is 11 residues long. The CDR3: CAWSADRRAFF. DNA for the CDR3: TGTGCCTGGAGTGCGGACAGGAGGGCTTTCTTT.

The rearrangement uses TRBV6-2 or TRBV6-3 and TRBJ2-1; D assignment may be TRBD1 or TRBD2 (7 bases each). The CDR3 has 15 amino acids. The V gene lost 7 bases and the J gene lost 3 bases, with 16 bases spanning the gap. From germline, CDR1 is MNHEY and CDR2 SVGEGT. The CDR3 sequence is CASNPGGQLYNEQFF. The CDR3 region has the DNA TGTGCCAGCAACCCGGGGGGACAGCTCTACAATGAGCAGTTCTTC.

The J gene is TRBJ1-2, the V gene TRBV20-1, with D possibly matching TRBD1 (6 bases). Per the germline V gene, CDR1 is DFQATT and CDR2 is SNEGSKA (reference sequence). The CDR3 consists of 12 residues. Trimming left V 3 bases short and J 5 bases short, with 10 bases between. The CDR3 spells CSARGGAYGYTF. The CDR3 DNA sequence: TGCAGTGCTAGGGGGGGGGCGTATGGCTACACCTTC.

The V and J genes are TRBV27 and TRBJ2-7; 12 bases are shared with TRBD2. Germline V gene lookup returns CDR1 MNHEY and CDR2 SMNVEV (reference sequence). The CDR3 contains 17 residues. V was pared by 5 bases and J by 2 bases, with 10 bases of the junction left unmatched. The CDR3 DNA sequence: TGTGCCAGCAGTCAAGGGCACCCTAGCGGGAGGGCCTACGAGCAGTACTTC. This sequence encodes CASSQGHPSGRAYEQYF.

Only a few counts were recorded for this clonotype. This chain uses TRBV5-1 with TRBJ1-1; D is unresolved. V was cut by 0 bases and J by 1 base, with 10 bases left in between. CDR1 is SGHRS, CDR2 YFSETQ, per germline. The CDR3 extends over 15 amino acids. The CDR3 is CASSLEVGPNTEAFF. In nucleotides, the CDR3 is TGCGCCAGCAGCTTGGAAGTCGGGCCGAACACTGAAGCTTTCTTT. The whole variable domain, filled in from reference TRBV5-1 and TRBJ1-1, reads KAGVTQTPRYLIKTRGQQVTLSCSPISGHRSVSWYQQTPGQGLQFLFEYFSETQRNKGNFPGRFSGRQFSNSRSEMNVSTLELGDSALYLCASSLEVGPNTEAFFGQGTRLTVV.

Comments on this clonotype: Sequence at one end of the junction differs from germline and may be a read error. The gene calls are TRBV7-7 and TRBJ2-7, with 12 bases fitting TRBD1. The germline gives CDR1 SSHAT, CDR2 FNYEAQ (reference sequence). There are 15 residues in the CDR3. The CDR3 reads CASSLGTGGATEQYF. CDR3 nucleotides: TGTGCTAGCAGCCTCGGGACAGGGGGCGCGACCGAGCAGTACTTC.

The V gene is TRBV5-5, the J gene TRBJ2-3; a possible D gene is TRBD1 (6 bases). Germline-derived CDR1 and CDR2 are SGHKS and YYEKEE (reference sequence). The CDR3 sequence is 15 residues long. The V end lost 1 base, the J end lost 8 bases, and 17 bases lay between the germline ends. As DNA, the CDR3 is TGTGCCAGCAGCTTGAACAGGGCAGAGTACGGTACGCAGTATTTT. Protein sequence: CASSLNRAEYGTQYF.

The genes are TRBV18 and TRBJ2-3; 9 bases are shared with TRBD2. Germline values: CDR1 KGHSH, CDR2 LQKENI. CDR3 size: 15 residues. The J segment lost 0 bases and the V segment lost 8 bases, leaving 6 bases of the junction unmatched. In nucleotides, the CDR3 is TGTGCCAGCCGCCGACTAGCGGAAAGCACAGATACGCAGTATTTT. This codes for CASRRLAESTDTQYF.

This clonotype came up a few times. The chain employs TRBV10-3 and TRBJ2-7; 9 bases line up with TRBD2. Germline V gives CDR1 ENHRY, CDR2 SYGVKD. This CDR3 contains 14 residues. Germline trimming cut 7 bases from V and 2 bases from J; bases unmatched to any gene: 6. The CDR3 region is CAITQTSGAYEQYF. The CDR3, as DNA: TGTGCCATCACCCAGACTAGCGGCGCCTACGAGCAGTACTTC.

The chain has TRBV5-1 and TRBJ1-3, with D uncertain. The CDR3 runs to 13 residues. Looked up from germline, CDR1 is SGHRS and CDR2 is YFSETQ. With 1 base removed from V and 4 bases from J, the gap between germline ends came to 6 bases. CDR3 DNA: TGCGCCAGCAGCTTGAATGAGGGAAACACCATATATTTT. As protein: CASSLNEGNTIYF.

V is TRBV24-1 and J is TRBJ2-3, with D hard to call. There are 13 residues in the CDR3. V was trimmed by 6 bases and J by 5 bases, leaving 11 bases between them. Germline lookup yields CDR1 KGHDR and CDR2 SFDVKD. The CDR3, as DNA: TGTGCCACCAGTTCTCCGGGCGTAGATACGCAGTATTTT. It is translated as CATSSPGVDTQYF.

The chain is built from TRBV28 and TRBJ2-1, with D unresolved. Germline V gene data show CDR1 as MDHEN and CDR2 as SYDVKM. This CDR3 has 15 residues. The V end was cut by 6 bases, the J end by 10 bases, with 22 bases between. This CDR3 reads CASSTRPPRSWEQFF. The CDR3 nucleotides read TGTGCCAGCAGCACAAGACCCCCTCGGTCCTGGGAGCAGTTCTTC. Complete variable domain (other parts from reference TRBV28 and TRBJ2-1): DVKVTQSSRYLVKRTGEKVFLECVQDMDHENMFWYRQDPGLGLRLIYFSYDVKMKEKGDIPEGYSVSREKKERFSLILESASTNQTSMYLCASSTRPPRSWEQFFGPGTRLTVL.

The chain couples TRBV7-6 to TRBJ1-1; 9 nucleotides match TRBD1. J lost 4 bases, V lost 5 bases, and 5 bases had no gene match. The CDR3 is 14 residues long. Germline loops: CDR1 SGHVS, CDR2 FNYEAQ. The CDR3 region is CASSPADRGTEAFF. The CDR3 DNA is TGTGCCAGCAGCCCGGCGGACAGGGGCACTGAAGCTTTCTTT.

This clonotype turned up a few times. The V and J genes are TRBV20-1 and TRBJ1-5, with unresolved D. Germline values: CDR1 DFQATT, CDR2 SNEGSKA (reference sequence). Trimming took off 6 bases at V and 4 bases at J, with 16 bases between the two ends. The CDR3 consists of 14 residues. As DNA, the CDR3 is TGCAGTGCCACCAACCGGGCAAGTAATCAGCCCCAGCATTTT. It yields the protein CSATNRASNQPQHF.

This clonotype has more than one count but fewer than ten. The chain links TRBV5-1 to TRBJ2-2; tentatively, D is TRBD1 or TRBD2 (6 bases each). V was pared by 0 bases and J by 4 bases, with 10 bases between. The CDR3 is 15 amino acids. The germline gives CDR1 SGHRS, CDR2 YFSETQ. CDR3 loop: CASSLAGAGTGELFF. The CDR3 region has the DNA TGCGCCAGCAGCTTGGCGGGGGCCGGCACCGGGGAGCTGTTTTTT.

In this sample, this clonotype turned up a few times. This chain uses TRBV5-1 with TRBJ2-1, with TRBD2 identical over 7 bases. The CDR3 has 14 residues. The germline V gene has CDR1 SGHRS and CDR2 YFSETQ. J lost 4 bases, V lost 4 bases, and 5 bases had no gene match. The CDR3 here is CASSTSGTYNEQFF. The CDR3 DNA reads TGCGCCAGCAGCACCAGCGGGACTTACAATGAGCAGTTCTTC.

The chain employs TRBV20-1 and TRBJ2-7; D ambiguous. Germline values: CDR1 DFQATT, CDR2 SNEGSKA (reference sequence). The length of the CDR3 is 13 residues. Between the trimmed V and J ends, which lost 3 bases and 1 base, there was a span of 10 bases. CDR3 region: CSASLSRSYEQYF. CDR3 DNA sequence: TGCAGTGCTAGCTTATCTAGATCCTACGAGCAGTACTTC.

The CDR3 sequence: CASNAVGPTTYEQYF. The DNA of the CDR3 is TGTGCCAGCAACGCGGTGGGGCCGACCACCTACGAGCAGTACTTC. The chain has TRBV7-2 and TRBJ2-7; TRBD1 is a possible D gene (5 bases). The ends were cut back, 7 bases at V and 2 bases at J, with 18 bases in the middle. Germline V gene data show CDR1 as SGHTA and CDR2 as FQGNSA. This CDR3 has 15 amino acids.

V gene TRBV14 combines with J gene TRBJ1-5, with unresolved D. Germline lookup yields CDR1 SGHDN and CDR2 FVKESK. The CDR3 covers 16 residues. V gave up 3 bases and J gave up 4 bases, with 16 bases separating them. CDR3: CASSHEQRLENQPQHF. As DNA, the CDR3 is TGTGCCAGCAGCCACGAGCAAAGGTTGGAAAATCAGCCCCAGCATTTT. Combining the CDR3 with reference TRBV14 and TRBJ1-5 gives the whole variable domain EAGVTQFPSHSVIEKGQTVTLRCDPISGHDNLYWYRRVMGKEIKFLLHFVKESKQDESGMPNNRFLAERTGGTYSTLKVQPAELEDSGVYFCASSHEQRLENQPQHFGDGTRLSIL.

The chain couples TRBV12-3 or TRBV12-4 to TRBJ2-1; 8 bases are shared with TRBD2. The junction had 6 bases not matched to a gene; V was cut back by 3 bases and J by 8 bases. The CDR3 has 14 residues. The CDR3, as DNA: TGTGCCAGCAGTTTCGCGGGAGGTCGGGATGAGCAGTTCTTC. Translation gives CASSFAGGRDEQFF.

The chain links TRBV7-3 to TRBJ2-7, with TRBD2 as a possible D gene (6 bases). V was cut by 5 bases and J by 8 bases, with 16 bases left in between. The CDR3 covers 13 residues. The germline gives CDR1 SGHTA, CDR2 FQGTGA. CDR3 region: CASSQTQSGQQYF. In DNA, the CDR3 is TGTGCCAGCAGCCAAACCCAAAGCGGGCAGCAGTACTTC.

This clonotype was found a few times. CDR3 nucleotides: TGTGCCAGCAGTCCGGGACTAGCGGGAGTGACCTACAATGAGCAGTTCTTC. Its protein product is CASSPGLAGVTYNEQFF. The V gene is TRBV27, the J gene TRBJ2-1; TRBD2 matches 14 bases. In germline, CDR1 is MNHEY, CDR2 SMNVEV (reference sequence). The ends lost 5 bases at V and 2 bases at J; junction bases unmatched: 5. This CDR3 comprises 17 residues.

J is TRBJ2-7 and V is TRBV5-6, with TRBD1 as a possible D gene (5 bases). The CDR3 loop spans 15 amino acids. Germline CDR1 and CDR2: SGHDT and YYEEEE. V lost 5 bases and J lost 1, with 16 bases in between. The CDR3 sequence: CASSPTPRDSYEQYF. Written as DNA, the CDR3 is TGTGCCAGCAGTCCCACCCCCAGGGATTCCTACGAGCAGTACTTC.

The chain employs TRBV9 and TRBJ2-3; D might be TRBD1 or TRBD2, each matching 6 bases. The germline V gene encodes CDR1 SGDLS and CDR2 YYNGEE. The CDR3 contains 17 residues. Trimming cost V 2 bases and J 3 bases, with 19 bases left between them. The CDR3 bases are TGTGCCAGCAGCGTGGGCCCGGCCGGGGGCAAGACAGATACGCAGTATTTT. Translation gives CASSVGPAGGKTDTQYF.

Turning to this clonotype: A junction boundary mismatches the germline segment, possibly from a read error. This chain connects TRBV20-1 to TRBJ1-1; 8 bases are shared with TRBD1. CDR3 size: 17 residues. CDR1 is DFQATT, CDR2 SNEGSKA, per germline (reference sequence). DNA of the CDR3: TGCTGTGCTCTGGGGCCGGACAGGGCGAACGCGAACACTGAAGCTTTCTTT. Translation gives CCALGPDRANANTEAFF.

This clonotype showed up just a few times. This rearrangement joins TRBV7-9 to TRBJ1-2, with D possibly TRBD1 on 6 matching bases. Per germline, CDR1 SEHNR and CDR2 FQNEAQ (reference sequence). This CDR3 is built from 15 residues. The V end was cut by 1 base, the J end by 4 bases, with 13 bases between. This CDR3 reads CASSLGAGVTYGYTF. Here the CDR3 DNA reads TGTGCCAGCAGCTTAGGGGCAGGGGTTACCTATGGCTACACCTTC.

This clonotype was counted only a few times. The CDR3 is CAIHRTSEDTQYF. The CDR3 DNA reads TGTGCCATCCACAGGACTAGCGAGGATACGCAGTATTTT. The rearrangement uses TRBV10-3 and TRBJ2-3, with 9 bases lining up with TRBD2. V was pared by 8 bases and J by 6 bases, with 6 bases of the junction left unmatched. Germline-derived CDR1 and CDR2 are ENHRY and SYGVKD. The length of the CDR3 is 13 residues.